This is a list of T cell receptor beta chains from one sample in a study of blood T cell repertoires in COVID-19. Using immunoSEQ multiplex PCR, the repertoire was profiled, and TCRdb retains in-frame clones only, with some absent. Among about 190,000 clones listed, roughly four fifths were seen once. Sequencing was done on a sample of peripheral blood. These receptors were taken from a woman in her seventies with active or convalescent COVID-19. CDR3s include the opening cysteine and the closing phenylalanine or tryptophan. Each record gives: CDR3 length, V gene, D gene, J gene, clone size, CDR3 DNA, CDR3 protein. A D gene is named only where the DNA matches it firmly. Clone size is shown for a subset of rows, as once, few, many or a class of expanded clone.

>15|TRBV30|TRBD1|TRBJ1-3|few
TGTGCCTGGAGTCCTACAGGGGATTTGGGAAACACCATATATTTT
CAWSPTGDLGNTIYF
>14|TRBV5-1|TRBD1|TRBJ2-1|many
TGCGCCAGCAGCTTGGGGGACAGGTACAATGAGCAGTTCTTC
CASSLGDRYNEQFF
>19|TRBV19|TRBD1|TRBJ1-5|NA
TGTGCCAGTAGTACTCCCTGGGACAGGGGTTTGGTAGGCAATCAGCCCCAGCATTTT
CASSTPWDRGLVGNQPQHF
>13|TRBV18|NA|TRBJ2-5|many
TGTGCCAGCTCACCGGGACTCCAAGAGACCCAGTACTTC
CASSPGLQETQYF
>15|TRBV5-1|NA|TRBJ2-3|NA
TGCGCCAGCAGCTCCCAGGGCGGAAGCACAGATACGCAGTATTTT
CASSSQGGSTDTQYF
>14|TRBV4-1|NA|TRBJ2-2|few
TGCGCCAGCAGCCAAGATGAGATTCCCGGGGAGCTGTTTTTT
CASSQDEIPGELFF
>12|TRBV7-9|NA|TRBJ1-1|NA
TGTGCCAGCAGCTTAGTACAGACTGAAGCTTTCTTT
CASSLVQTEAFF
>13|TRBV20-1|TRBD1|TRBJ1-6|NA
TGCAGTGCTAGTTCAGGGGGAGGCTCACCCCTCCACTTT
CSASSGGGSPLHF
>14|TRBV5-5|TRBD2|TRBJ2-7|NA
TGTGCCAGCAGCCCCTCGGGACTACCCTACGAGCAGTACTTC
CASSPSGLPYEQYF
>13|TRBV4-1|NA|TRBJ1-1|once
TGCGCCAGCACCCCCGTCTTCAACACTGAAGCTTTCTTT
CASTPVFNTEAFF
>17|TRBV3-1/TRBV3-2|NA|TRBJ2-3|NA
TGTGCCAGCAGCCAAGTCCTTGATCGGGATAGCACAGATACGCAGTATTTT
CASSQVLDRDSTDTQYF
>14|TRBV7-2|NA|TRBJ2-5|NA
TGTGCCAGCAGCTTATACAGCCGCCAAGAGACCCAGTACTTC
CASSLYSRQETQYF
>17|TRBV5-1|TRBD1|TRBJ2-3|NA
TGCGCCAGCAGCTTCGGGGACAGGGGGCTTTGGTCAGATACGCAGTATTTT
CASSFGDRGLWSDTQYF
>15|TRBV3-1/TRBV3-2|NA|TRBJ1-5|NA
TGTGCCAGCAGCCTTGGCGGGGGGCGAGGTCAGCCCCAGCATTTT
CASSLGGGRGQPQHF
>15|TRBV5-4|NA|TRBJ2-5|NA
TGTGCCAGCAGCTTGGGGGGACAAGACCAAGAGACCCAGTACTTC
CASSLGGQDQETQYF
>16|TRBV27|NA|TRBJ1-2|NA
TGTGCCAGCAGACTTTTTGGTGGGGCAGGGAACTATGGCTACACCTTC
CASRLFGGAGNYGYTF
>16|TRBV11-2|NA|TRBJ1-3|few
TGTGCCAGCAGCTTAGGGGGCAGGGCTACTGGAAACACCATATATTTT
CASSLGGRATGNTIYF
>13|TRBV28|TRBD1|TRBJ2-5|few
TGTGCCAGCAGGCGGACAGGGCAGGAGACCCAGTACTTC
CASRRTGQETQYF
>16|TRBV27|NA|TRBJ2-4|NA
TGTGCCAGCAGTTCAACCAGATCCTTAGCCAAAAACATTCAGTACTTC
CASSSTRSLAKNIQYF
>19|TRBV19|NA|TRBJ1-5|NA
TGTGCCAGTAGACCTGGAAGAGGGGGGGCCCTCGGGGGCGATCAGCCCCAGCATTTT
CASRPGRGGALGGDQPQHF
>13|TRBV5-6|NA|TRBJ1-1|NA
TGTGCCAGCAGCTTGGGGCAGACAGGCCGAGCTTTCTTT
CASSLGQTGRAFF
>12|TRBV5-6|NA|TRBJ1-3|NA
TGTGCCAGCAGCTTGGGGGGAGACACCATATATTTT
CASSLGGDTIYF
>11|TRBV7-9|NA|TRBJ2-2|NA
TGTGCCAGCAGTTCGGTGGGGGAGCTGTTTTTT
CASSSVGELFF
>12|TRBV7-9|TRBD1|TRBJ1-5|NA
TGTGCCAGCAGCGCTGCGACAGGGACCCAGCATTTT
CASSAATGTQHF
>16|TRBV15|TRBD2|TRBJ2-3|NA
TGTGCCACCAGCAGAGAGACTAGCGGAACCACAGATACGCAGTATTTT
CATSRETSGTTDTQYF
>15|TRBV5-1|NA|TRBJ2-7|NA
TGCGCCAGCAGCTTGGGCAGCGTGAACTCCTACGAGCAGTACTTC
CASSLGSVNSYEQYF
>11|TRBV6-6|NA|TRBJ2-2|NA
TGTGCCAGCAGATTCGCGGGGGAGCTGTTTTTT
CASRFAGELFF
>11|TRBV20-1|NA|TRBJ2-1|NA
TGCAGTGCTCCCCGGGGCAATGAGCAGTTCTTC
CSAPRGNEQFF
>15|TRBV7-9|NA|TRBJ1-1|NA
TGTGCCAGCAGCTTAGCGGGGGCCGTGGTGACTGAAGCTTTCTTT
CASSLAGAVVTEAFF
>14|TRBV2|NA|TRBJ2-1|NA
TGTGCCAGCAGAGAGGGACTGCTCTACAATGAGCAGTTCTTC
CASREGLLYNEQFF
>16|TRBV5-1|TRBD2|TRBJ2-1|NA
TGCGCCAGCAGCTTGGGCGGGAGGGCCGCCTACAATGAGCAGTTCTTC
CASSLGGRAAYNEQFF
>15|TRBV18|TRBD2|TRBJ2-7|NA
TGTGCCAGCTCACCCACTAGCGGGAGATTCTACGAGCAGTACTTC
CASSPTSGRFYEQYF
>14|TRBV28|TRBD2|TRBJ2-1|NA
TGTGCCAGCAGTTTATACGGGAGGTACAATGAGCAGTTCTTC
CASSLYGRYNEQFF
>17|TRBV4-1|TRBD2|TRBJ2-7|NA
TGCGCCAGCAGCCCCACAAAGACTAGCGGAGACGTCTACGAGCAGTACTTC
CASSPTKTSGDVYEQYF
>15|TRBV18|TRBD1|TRBJ1-4|NA
TGTGCCAGCTCTCCACGACAGGGGGAGGATGAAAAACTGTTTTTT
CASSPRQGEDEKLFF
>16|TRBV28|TRBD2|TRBJ2-5|NA
TGTGCCAGCAGACTGGGACTAGCGGGTTTCCAAGAGACCCAGTACTTC
CASRLGLAGFQETQYF
>17|TRBV5-1|TRBD1|TRBJ1-1|NA
TGCGCCAGCAGCCCCGGGACAGGGGGCATGCGGTCCGCTGAAGCTTTCTTT
CASSPGTGGMRSAEAFF
>16|TRBV25-1|NA|TRBJ1-3|NA
TGTGCCAGCAGTGAGACAGGAATTCTCTCTGGAAACACCATATATTTT
CASSETGILSGNTIYF
>14|TRBV5-1|NA|TRBJ2-7|NA
TGCGCCAGCAGCTATTCCGGGACACGATACGAGCAGTACTTC
CASSYSGTRYEQYF
>17|TRBV24-1|NA|TRBJ2-1|NA
TGTGCCACCAGTGCTGGGGGGGCAGGGGTAGACTACAATGAGCAGTTCTTC
CATSAGGAGVDYNEQFF
>18|TRBV5-1|TRBD1|TRBJ2-7|NA
TGCGCCAGCAGCTTGGAAGGACAGGTTTTGTGGGAGAGCTACGAGCAGTACTTC
CASSLEGQVLWESYEQYF
>13|TRBV12-3/TRBV12-4|NA|TRBJ2-7|NA
TGTGCCAGCAGTCCGGTCCTCTCCTACGAGCAGTACTTC
CASSPVLSYEQYF
>19|TRBV30|TRBD2|TRBJ2-1|NA
TGTGCCTGGGTGACAACGACTAGCGGGAGGGGCAGCTCCTACAATGAGCAGTTCTTC
CAWVTTTSGRGSSYNEQFF
>17|TRBV28|TRBD2|TRBJ2-1|NA
TGTGCCAGCAGTACCTCGGGACTAGCGGGAGCAGGGGGTGAGCAGTTCTTC
CASSTSGLAGAGGEQFF
>16|TRBV4-2|NA|TRBJ1-4|NA
TGTGCCAGCAGCCAAGATCCCCCCACAACTAATGAAAAACTGTTTTTT
CASSQDPPTTNEKLFF
>15|TRBV5-1|TRBD1|TRBJ2-7|NA
TGCGCCAGCAGCCCCCGGACAGGGTCCAGCTTAGGGCAGTACTTC
CASSPRTGSSLGQYF
>17|TRBV4-1|TRBD1|TRBJ2-2|few
TGCGCCAGCAGCCAAGATTGGGACAGCGCGAACACCGGGGAGCTGTTTTTT
CASSQDWDSANTGELFF
>13|TRBV5-4|NA|TRBJ1-2|NA
TGTGCCAGCAGCTCTGGACCGGGGTACGGCTACACCTTC
CASSSGPGYGYTF
>13|TRBV12-5|NA|TRBJ1-5|once
TGTGCTAGTGGTTCAGGAACTAATCAGCCCCAGCATTTT
CASGSGTNQPQHF